This TCR beta chain was identified in a study of blood T cell repertoires in COVID-19. Study background: The study drew acute and convalescent COVID-19 samples from the United States, Italy and Spain.

In the original workflow: Scientists estimated how many nucleated cells there were by amplifying reference gene primers. Sequencing was performed with immunoSEQ multiplex PCR; in TCRdb, only in-frame clones are kept and a portion is missing. The V and J calls and clone size come from that table; D and trimming were worked out from the DNA. This table has around 400,000 clones, 80% to 90% appearing once. The V and J ends lost 5 bases and 1 base, in that order; junction bases with no gene match: 5. Germline V gene data show CDR1 as SGHRS and CDR2 as YFSETQ. CDR3 size: 14 residues. About this clone: Other nucleotide sequences in the sample specify the same CDR3.

Sequencing was carried out using peripheral blood. This TCR was sampled from an older woman with COVID-19, enrolled during active disease. The chain couples TRBV5-1 to TRBJ2-5; 7 bases line up with TRBD1. CDR3 sequence reads: CASSLQGTQETQYF. CDR3 sequence (DNA): TGCGCCAGCAGTTTACAGGGGACCCAAGAGACCCAGTACTTC.